This TCR beta chain derives from a study of T cells after yellow fever vaccination. General study results and limits: In post-booster samples, most primary-vaccination clones reappeared (about 97% CD4, roughly 88% CD8).

TCRdb redid the calling of the 5' RACE reads with MiXCR, one entry per CDR3 protein. The sample lists about 160,000 distinct CDR3 sequences; approximately 6.8% were seen once. Germline-derived CDR1 and CDR2 are SQVTM and ANQGSEA. The CDR3 spans 15 residues. Deletions cut 1 base from V and 5 bases from J, with 15 bases between. This clonotype was seen ten or more times. Its antigen is unknown. This TCR was sampled from a man aged 18 to 29 who received the YFV17D yellow fever vaccine. The rearrangement links TRBV29-1 to TRBJ1-5; unclear D gene. The starting material was CD4+ T cells sorted from PBMCs, obtained about 5 days after the first yellow fever vaccination. This CDR3 reads CSVEVSTGGDQPQHF. CDR3 nucleotide sequence: TGCAGCGTTGAAGTATCCACGGGAGGTGATCAGCCCCAGCATTTT.